Listed below are T cell receptor beta chains from one sample, sequenced in a study of blood T cell repertoires in COVID-19. Generated by immunoSEQ multiplex PCR, the TCRdb table keeps only in-frame clones and is missing some. The sample gives roughly 250,000 clones, 90% of which show up once; 3.7% is in the top ten. Sequencing used peripheral blood. These TCRs come from a woman in her thirties or forties with acute or convalescent COVID-19. Each CDR3 is given with its conserved first and last residue. Each record gives: V gene, D gene, CDR3 protein. The D gene is left open where the match is weak.

V: TRBV29-1; D: TRBD1; CDR3: CSVAAGGMNTEAFF
V: TRBV6-2/TRBV6-3; D: NA; CDR3: CASSEDTAWNYGYTF
V: TRBV10-2; D: NA; CDR3: CASSGGVYTGELFF
V: TRBV6-5; D: TRBD1; CDR3: CASSPTGRGNTIYF
V: TRBV9; D: NA; CDR3: CASNLGQGFGGELFF
V: TRBV4-1; D: NA; CDR3: CASSPHMAGHVGGELFF
V: TRBV18; D: NA; CDR3: CASSQGIRDQPQHF
V: TRBV7-8; D: NA; CDR3: CASSLGTLFYGYTF
V: TRBV2; D: NA; CDR3: CASIGLTTEAFF
V: TRBV7-2; D: TRBD1; CDR3: CASSHTGGHQPQHF
V: TRBV7-3; D: TRBD2; CDR3: CASSLIRGGFNEQFF
V: TRBV5-1; D: TRBD1; CDR3: CASSLERDRGAQETQYF
V: TRBV6-4; D: NA; CDR3: CASSVDWGAEAFF
V: TRBV27; D: NA; CDR3: CASGDINQPQHF
V: TRBV12-5; D: NA; CDR3: CASGLVPAGNYNEQFF
V: TRBV18; D: TRBD2; CDR3: CASSPPAGRETQYF
V: TRBV6-5; D: NA; CDR3: CASSLGPIAEKLFF
V: TRBV7-9; D: TRBD1; CDR3: CASSERQGANSPLHF
V: TRBV4-2; D: NA; CDR3: CASSGTSYGYTF
V: TRBV6-1; D: NA; CDR3: CASSERGFPQHF
V: TRBV3-1/TRBV3-2; D: TRBD2; CDR3: CASSTRLGLAGGWDTQYF
V: TRBV7-2; D: TRBD2; CDR3: CASSPNRGGASNEQFF
V: TRBV27; D: NA; CDR3: CASSTGYGSFQETQYF
V: TRBV6-6; D: TRBD1; CDR3: CASRGDGQGFTEAFF
V: TRBV10-1; D: NA; CDR3: CASSETAMNTEAFF
V: TRBV5-1; D: NA; CDR3: CASSAQGGARTTEAFF
V: TRBV20-1; D: TRBD2; CDR3: CSASRAGGFLDTQYF
V: TRBV19; D: TRBD1; CDR3: CASSITGGRDGYTF
V: TRBV12-5; D: TRBD1; CDR3: CASGFTLPGQGGSPLHF
V: TRBV9; D: TRBD1; CDR3: CASSTSNQGAGGELFF
V: TRBV19; D: TRBD1; CDR3: CASSLRTGSGYTF
V: TRBV6-6; D: NA; CDR3: CATGGLLNTEAFF
V: TRBV14; D: NA; CDR3: CASSQDWGLLRTEAFF
V: TRBV5-4; D: TRBD1; CDR3: CASSSPGQGTEAFF
V: TRBV6-5; D: TRBD1; CDR3: CASTSTGLNSPLHF
V: TRBV5-1; D: NA; CDR3: CASSLESGKEKLFF
V: TRBV6-1; D: TRBD1; CDR3: CASSESTGQYQPQHF
V: TRBV5-1; D: NA; CDR3: CASSLAGDQPQHF
V: TRBV3-1/TRBV3-2; D: TRBD1; CDR3: CASSQDTGDYGYTF